One and the same sample provided the 8 T cell receptor beta chains below, sequenced in a study of blood T cells in healthy people across ages. A sample-barcoded 5' primer and a J-beta primer mix were used in a second PCR of roughly 7 to 12 cycles. TCRdb reanalysed the 5' RACE reads using MiXCR and keeps one entry per CDR3 protein. The sample consists of around 800,000 distinct CDR3 sequences, approximately 65% of them appearing once. The specimen was blood. Receptors originate from a man aged 25 to 40 in good health.

This rearrangement joins TRBV5-1 to TRBJ1-2, with D hard to call. Germline CDR1 and CDR2: SGHRS and YFSETQ. This CDR3 spans 14 amino acids. The V end lost 0 bases, the J end lost 6 bases, and 12 bases lay between the germline ends. CDR3 DNA sequence: TGCGCCAGCAGCTTGGATTCGGCCTTGGATGGCTACACCTTC. This codes for CASSLDSALDGYTF.

With respect to this clonotype: A much larger clone lies a single base off, so this may be a read error. This sequence joins TRBV28 and TRBJ2-6, with D perhaps assigned TRBD1 or TRBD2 (5 bases each). The CDR3 sequence is 19 residues long. Germline CDR1 is MDHEN and CDR2 is SYDVKM. CDR3 bases: TGTACCAGCAGTTTATCCCCATTGGGGACGCGCTCTGGGGCCAACGTCCTGACTTTC. Translated, it gives CTSSLSPLGTRSGANVLTF.

The chain employs TRBV11-2 and TRBJ1-2; tentatively, D is TRBD1 (6 bases). The CDR3 runs to 14 residues. Looked up from germline, CDR1 is SGHAT and CDR2 is FQNNGV. Between the trimmed V and J ends, which lost 5 bases and 8 bases, there was a span of 18 bases. The CDR3 region is CASSVKTRGVGYTF. The CDR3 nucleotides read TGTGCCAGCAGCGTAAAGACGAGGGGGGTAGGCTACACCTTC.

This clonotype was detected only once. CDR3 sequence: CASSQEGGFQETQYF. DNA of the CDR3: TGTGCCAGCAGCCAAGAGGGGGGATTCCAAGAGACCCAGTACTTC. The rearrangement links TRBV3-1 to TRBJ2-5, with a possible D match to TRBD2 (6 bases). CDR1 and CDR2 (germline): LGHDT, YNNKEL (reference sequence). The CDR3 consists of 15 residues. Trimming took 0 bases from V and 1 from J, leaving 9 bases between them.

This clonotype was seen a few times. The chain joins TRBV6-5 to TRBJ1-1, with 8 bases fitting TRBD1. CDR3 length: 14 residues. CDR1 is MNHEY and CDR2 is SVGAGI in the germline V gene. V lost 11 bases, J lost 5 bases, and 13 bases stayed unmatched. The CDR3 sequence is CASTGTGGFTEAFF. CDR3 in DNA: TGTGCCTCTACAGGAACAGGGGGATTTACTGAAGCTTTCTTT.

A remark on this clonotype: A junction boundary mismatches the germline segment, possibly from a read error. CDR3 protein: CASSFKTPYEQYF. The CDR3 DNA sequence: TGTGCTAGCAGTTTCAAGACACCCTACGAGCAGTACTTC. The V call is TRBV28, the J call TRBJ2-7; D remains ambiguous. This CDR3 comprises 13 residues. Germline CDR1 MDHEN, CDR2 SYDVKM.

The gene calls are TRBV7-2 and TRBJ2-1; D gene unclear. The CDR3 is made up of 16 amino acids. CDR1 SGHTA and CDR2 FQGNSA come from the germline V gene. V dropped 5 bases and J dropped 5 bases, with 19 bases sitting between them. CDR3 amino acids: CASSPPLELVNNEQFF. The CDR3 DNA reads TGTGCCAGCAGCCCCCCCCTAGAGCTAGTTAACAATGAGCAGTTCTTC.

In regard to this clonotype: Relative to the germline gene, one junction end is altered; a read error may explain this. The chain employs TRBV7-2 and TRBJ1-1; 7 nucleotides line up with TRBD1. Germline V gives CDR1 SGHTA, CDR2 FQGNSA. The CDR3 runs 16 residues. In nucleotides, the CDR3 is TGTGCCAGCAGCTTCGAGAGAGGGGGCTGGAACACTGAAGCTCTCTTT. It encodes CASSFERGGWNTEALF.